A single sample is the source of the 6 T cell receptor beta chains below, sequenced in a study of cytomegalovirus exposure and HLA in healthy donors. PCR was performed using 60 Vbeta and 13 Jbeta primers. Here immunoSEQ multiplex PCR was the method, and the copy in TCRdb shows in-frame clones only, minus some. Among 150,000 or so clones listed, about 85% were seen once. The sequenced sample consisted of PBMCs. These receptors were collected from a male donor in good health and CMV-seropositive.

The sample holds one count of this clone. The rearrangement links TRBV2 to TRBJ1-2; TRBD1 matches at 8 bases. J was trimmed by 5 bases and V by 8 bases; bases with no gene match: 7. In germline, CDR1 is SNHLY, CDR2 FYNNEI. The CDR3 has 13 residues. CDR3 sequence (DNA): TGTGCCAGCGCCGGGACAGGCCTATATGGCTACACCTTC. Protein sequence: CASAGTGLYGYTF.

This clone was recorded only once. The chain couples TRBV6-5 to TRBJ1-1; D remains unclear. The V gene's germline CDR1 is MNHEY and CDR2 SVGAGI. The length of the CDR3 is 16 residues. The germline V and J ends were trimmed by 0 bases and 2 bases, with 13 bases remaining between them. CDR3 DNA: TGTGCCAGCAGTTACTCGGTTCAGGTGGAAAACACTGAAGCTTTCTTT. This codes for CASSYSVQVENTEAFF.

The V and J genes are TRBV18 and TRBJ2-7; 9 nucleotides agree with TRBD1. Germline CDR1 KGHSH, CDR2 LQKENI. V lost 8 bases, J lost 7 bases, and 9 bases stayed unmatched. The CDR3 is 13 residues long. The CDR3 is CASTGTGRYEQYF. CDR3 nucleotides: TGTGCCAGCACCGGGACAGGGCGCTATGAGCAGTACTTC.

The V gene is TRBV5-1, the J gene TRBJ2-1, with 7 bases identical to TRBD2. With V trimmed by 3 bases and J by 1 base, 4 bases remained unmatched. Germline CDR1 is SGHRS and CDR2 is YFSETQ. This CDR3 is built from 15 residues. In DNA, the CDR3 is TGCGCCAGCAGCTCAAGTAGCGGGTCCTACAATGAGCAGTTCTTC. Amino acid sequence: CASSSSSGSYNEQFF.

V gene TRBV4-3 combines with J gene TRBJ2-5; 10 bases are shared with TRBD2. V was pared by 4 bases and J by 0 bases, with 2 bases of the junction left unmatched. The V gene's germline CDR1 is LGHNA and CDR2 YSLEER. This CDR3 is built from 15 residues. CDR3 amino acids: CASSPGLADQETQYF. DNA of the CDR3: TGCGCCAGCAGCCCCGGACTAGCGGACCAAGAGACCCAGTACTTC.

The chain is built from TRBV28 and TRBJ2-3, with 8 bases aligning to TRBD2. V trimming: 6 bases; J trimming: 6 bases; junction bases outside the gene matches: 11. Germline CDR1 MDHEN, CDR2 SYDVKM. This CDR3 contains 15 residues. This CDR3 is CASSTEGLGRDTQYF. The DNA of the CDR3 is TGTGCCAGCAGCACGGAGGGACTAGGGCGCGATACGCAGTATTTT.